This is a list of T cell receptor beta chains from one sample in a study of blood T cell repertoires in COVID-19. Some clones are missing from TCRdb's copy, which holds only in-frame ones; the method was immunoSEQ multiplex PCR. This table holds more than 150,000 clones, roughly 80% found once. The specimen was peripheral blood. Receptors originate from a woman over 75 with COVID-19, enrolled during active disease. The conserved cysteine and the conserved F or W are not part of the CDR3 here.

TRBJ1-2 TRBV11-2 ASSLGTFYGYT
TRBJ2-1 TRBV7-8 ASSFSGGTYNEQF
TRBJ1-5 TRBV5-5 ASSLDRGLYQPQH
TRBJ1-2 TRBV6-2/TRBV6-3 ASSFGQGGGYT
TRBJ2-7 TRBV14 ASSPQGSLSSYEQY
TRBJ2-3 TRBV9 ASSARGSTDTQY
TRBJ1-1 TRBV5-1 ASRSQGANTEAF
TRBJ1-1 TRBV30 AWSLADTEAF
TRBJ2-7 TRBV12-3/TRBV12-4 ASSLAGTGEQY
TRBJ2-3 TRBV24-1 ATSDAGTSGTDTQY
TRBJ2-3 TRBV27 ASSLARGKGTDTQY
TRBJ2-1 TRBV7-2 ASSLAPGLAGVGEQF
TRBJ1-5 TRBV15 ATSRDRGATQPQH
TRBJ1-2 TRBV7-2 ASSPGQSYGYT
TRBJ2-5 TRBV19 ASSISGQGGETQY
TRBJ2-7 TRBV4-1 ASSWGQGSRYEQY
TRBJ1-2 TRBV29-1 SVEAQRGYGYT
TRBJ2-5 TRBV7-6 ASSDTGGGETQY
TRBJ2-1 TRBV28 ASSFASSYNEQF
TRBJ1-3 TRBV6-5 ASSPDRGSGNTIY
TRBJ2-5 TRBV5-6 ASSLGRSAQETQY
TRBJ2-7 TRBV7-9 ASSPGSPPGQY
TRBJ2-2 TRBV7-9 ASRLRSGQGGSTGELF
TRBJ2-1 TRBV6-1 ASSDNSGNEQF
TRBJ2-7 TRBV5-6 ASSPDPTGGKYEQY
TRBJ1-2 TRBV4-1 ASSQDSGQWPMREGYT
TRBJ2-1 TRBV11-2 ASSSGLAELSYNEQF
TRBJ1-2 TRBV28 ASSGQGQGEGLYGYT
TRBJ2-3 TRBV7-9 ASSPGDRDTQY
TRBJ2-7 TRBV14 ASSPTGDHEQY
TRBJ1-1 TRBV7-8 ASSLEVGGDLNTEAF